This T cell receptor (beta chain) was sequenced during a study of blood T cell repertoires in COVID-19. For the study at large: Samples came from the United States, Italy and Spain, spanning acute and convalescent COVID-19. PBMCs, B-cell-depleted T cells, or T cells were the source of the cDNA or gDNA that made up the material.

This clone has just one count. J gave up 7 bases and V 4 bases, and 7 bases lay outside the gene matches. The CDR3 extends over 13 amino acids. CDR1 and CDR2 from the germline V gene are SGHNT and YYREEE (reference sequence). Original methodology: Amplified reference gene primers provided the basis for estimating nucleated cell counts. Repertoires were generated with immunoSEQ multiplex PCR, while TCRdb's copy carries only in-frame clones and drops some. Clone size and the V and J calls come from that table; the DNA yielded D and trimming. The data contain around 160,000 clones, about 86% of them seen just once; the ten biggest clones take up roughly 8.2%.

Sequencing input: peripheral blood. The V call is TRBV5-4, the J call TRBJ2-5; 7 positions match TRBD1. This sequence originates from a man aged 60 to 75 with acute or convalescent COVID-19. The CDR3 sequence is CASSLDRTGTQYF. The CDR3 DNA is TGTGCCAGCAGCCTCGACAGGACAGGGACCCAGTACTTC.